A single sample gave rise to the 6 T cell receptor beta chains below, sequenced in a study of blood T cell repertoires in COVID-19. Using immunoSEQ multiplex PCR, the repertoire was profiled, and TCRdb retains in-frame clones only, with some absent. The repertoire holds about 60,000 clones, with roughly 84% as singletons. Sequencing was carried out using peripheral blood. The receptors derive from a man between 60 and 75 years old with COVID-19, enrolled during active disease.

The rearrangement links TRBV30 to TRBJ1-5; perhaps TRBD1 as D (5 bases). From germline, CDR1 is GTSNPN and CDR2 SVGIG (reference sequence). V was trimmed by 1 base and J by 5 bases, leaving 9 bases between them. This CDR3 has 13 residues. The DNA for the CDR3 is TGTGCCTGGAGTGAGACAGCCGATCAGCCCCAGCATTTT. It specifies CAWSETADQPQHF.

The chain has TRBV25-1 and TRBJ1-1; 9 bases map to TRBD1. CDR1 is MGHDK, CDR2 SYGVNS, per germline. The V segment lost 6 bases and the J segment 2 bases; nucleotides outside the gene matches: 10. The CDR3 contains 16 residues. The CDR3 loop is CASSSGRTGVNTEAFF. CDR3 nucleotides: TGTGCCAGCAGCTCAGGGAGGACAGGGGTTAACACTGAAGCTTTCTTT.

This chain links TRBV29-1 with TRBJ1-3; 9 bases match TRBD1. Unmatched junction bases numbered 7, after V lost 4 bases and J lost 9 bases. CDR3 length equals 13 residues. Germline V gene lookup returns CDR1 SQVTM and CDR2 ANQGSEA. The CDR3: CSVAQGAGGTIYF. Written as DNA, the CDR3 is TGCAGCGTTGCACAGGGGGCTGGGGGCACCATATATTTT.

The J gene is TRBJ2-7, the V gene TRBV24-1, with 7 bases identical to TRBD1. CDR1 and CDR2 from the germline V gene are KGHDR and SFDVKD. The CDR3 extends over 13 amino acids. After removal of 9 bases from V and 0 bases from J, the junction contained 4 bases not matched to a gene. The CDR3 loop reads CATGDSYSYEQYF. The CDR3 bases are TGTGCCACCGGGGACAGCTACTCCTACGAGCAGTACTTC.

The J gene is TRBJ2-6, the V gene TRBV3-1 (or the pseudogene TRBV3-2); 11 bases are shared with TRBD1. In germline, CDR1 is LGHDT, CDR2 YNNKEL (reference sequence). V gave up 0 bases and J gave up 1 base; unmatched junction bases: 2. The CDR3 consists of 18 residues. The CDR3 coding sequence is TGTGCCAGCAGCCAAGAGGGACAGGGGGATTCTGGGGCCAACGTCCTGACTTTC. Its protein product is CASSQEGQGDSGANVLTF.

V is TRBV6-5 and J is TRBJ2-3, with 7 bases aligning to TRBD2. CDR3 size: 15 residues. The ends lost 8 bases at V and 0 bases at J; junction bases unmatched: 8. Germline CDR1 is MNHEY and CDR2 is SVGAGI. The CDR3 loop reads CASGAGDPSTDTQYF. Here the CDR3 DNA reads TGTGCCAGCGGGGCGGGGGACCCTAGCACAGATACGCAGTATTTT.